This T cell receptor (beta chain) was sequenced during a study of regulatory T cells in long-lasting Graves disease. Building the TCR beta libraries relied on iRepertoire HTBI primers, and CDR3 regions underwent Arm-PCR. TCRdb called the multiplex PCR reads again in MiXCR, with one record for every CDR3 protein. The table lists around 400,000 distinct CDR3 sequences, approximately 15% of them singletons. Trimming pared 5 bases from V and 7 bases from J, leaving 14 bases between. The CDR3 spans 13 residues. The germline V gene encodes CDR1 MNHEY and CDR2 SMNVEV (reference sequence). The time point was: newly diagnosed GD, antithyroid drugs for less than 3 months. Isolated PBMC RNA provided the starting material for the TCR library. This clonotype has ten or more counts. These data were also reused for a study on T cells in Graves' hyperthyroidism and ophthalmopathy.

The clonotype comes from a woman aged 40 to 50 with Graves disease. The chain couples TRBV27 to TRBJ1-2, with D possibly TRBD1 on 5 matching bases. The input for sequencing was peripheral blood mononuclear cells (PBMCs), taken at new diagnosis, from a patient treated with antithyroid drugs. DNA for the CDR3: TGTGCCAGCAGTACAGGTACTGGGATTGGCTACACCTTC. This sequence encodes CASSTGTGIGYTF.